In this sample, the clone carrying this T cell receptor (beta chain) turned up many times. Its specificity is not known. Alongside a J-beta primer mix, a sample-barcoded 5' primer served in a second PCR lasting about 6 to 12 cycles. TCRdb reprocessed the 5' RACE reads via MiXCR and lists one record per CDR3 protein. The profile shows approximately 490,000 distinct CDR3 sequences, 24% of them singletons. These data come from a study of blood T cells in healthy people across ages. Study-level points and caveats: Diversity was higher, and naive CD4+ cells more numerous, in long-lived donors than in aged donors. Older individuals had lower TCR beta diversity per million T cells (the decline was roughly linear). Total diversity from one million sequenced T cells was likely underestimated.

The germline CDR1 and CDR2 sequences are SQVTM and ANQGSEA. The CDR3 totals 15 residues. V lost 7 bases and J lost 2; bases outside the gene matches: 9. These data were also filed under a second study, of T cells of mothers and their children. This second study notes: Slightly higher but non-significant overlap marked related mother-child pairs versus unrelated pairs.

The clonotype was recovered from a boy aged 5-17 years in good health. Sequencing was done on a sample of blood. The chain links TRBV29-1 to TRBJ2-1, with 9 bases identical to TRBD1. The CDR3 sequence: CSATRGTGTYNEQFF. The CDR3 region has the DNA TGCAGCGCTACCCGTGGGACAGGGACCTACAATGAGCAGTTCTTC.